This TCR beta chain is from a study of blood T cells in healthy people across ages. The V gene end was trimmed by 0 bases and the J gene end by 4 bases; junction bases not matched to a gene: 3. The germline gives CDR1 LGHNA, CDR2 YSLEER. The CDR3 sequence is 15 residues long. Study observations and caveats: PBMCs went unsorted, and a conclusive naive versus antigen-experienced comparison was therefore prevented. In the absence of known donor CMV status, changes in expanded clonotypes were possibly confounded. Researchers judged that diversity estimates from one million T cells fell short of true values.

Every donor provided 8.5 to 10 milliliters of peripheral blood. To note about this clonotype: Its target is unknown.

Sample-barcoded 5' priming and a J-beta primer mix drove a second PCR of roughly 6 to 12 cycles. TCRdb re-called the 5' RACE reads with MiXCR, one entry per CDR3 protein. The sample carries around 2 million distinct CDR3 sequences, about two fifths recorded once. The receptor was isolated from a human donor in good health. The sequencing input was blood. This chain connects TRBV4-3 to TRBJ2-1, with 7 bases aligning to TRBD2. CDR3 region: CASSQEVGGYNEQFF. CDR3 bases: TGCGCCAGCAGCCAAGAGGTGGGGGGGTACAATGAGCAGTTCTTC.